This T cell receptor (beta chain) derives from a study of T cells in Graves' hyperthyroidism and ophthalmopathy. Overall study results and limits: With a median lead of approximately 6 months before onset, the model predicted ophthalmopathy.

PBMCs were sourced from roughly 9.7 ml fresh peripheral blood. V lost 4 bases, J lost 6 bases, and 6 bases stayed unmatched. The CDR3 length is 13 residues. Germline loops: CDR1 SQVTM, CDR2 ANQGSEA. The CDR3 regions of TCR beta were amplified from RNA transcripts. A set of HTBI primers served as the primers for a first-round RT-PCR of the TCR CDR3. TCRdb used MiXCR to reprocess the multiplex PCR reads, holding one entry per CDR3 protein. The sample includes approximately 610,000 distinct CDR3 sequences, about 15% of them seen just once. On this clonotype itself: Its antigen is unknown.

The chain couples TRBV29-1 to TRBJ1-2, with 9 positions matching TRBD1. This TCR was recovered from a woman between 35 and 50 years old with Graves' ophthalmopathy. Sequenced material: blood. This CDR3 is CSVGGDRVHGYTF. The CDR3 DNA follows: TGCAGCGTTGGGGGGGACAGGGTCCATGGCTACACCTTC.